Shown below are 18 T cell receptor beta chains from a single sample sequenced in a study of CD8+ T cells in alopecia areata. Described treatment: oral pan-JAK inhibitor, 5-10 mg twice daily. RNA was isolated and reverse transcribed to cDNA, the sequencing template. The data were produced by immunoSEQ multiplex PCR, yet TCRdb's version contains in-frame clones alone and is incomplete. The sample includes 100,000 to 140,000 clones, about four fifths of them seen just once. The sample consisted of CD8+ T cells sorted from blood, taken at week 24, from a patient treated with tofacitinib. The receptors were gathered from a human donor with alopecia areata.

V is TRBV5-6 and J is TRBJ1-4; a possible D gene is TRBD1 (5 bases). Trimming took off 4 bases at V and 5 bases at J, with 18 bases between the two ends. Germline CDR1 is SGHDT and CDR2 is YYEEEE. The CDR3 is 16 residues long. The CDR3 DNA sequence: TGTGCCAGCAGCCCGTCCGGAACAGGCAACAATGAAAAACTGTTTTTT. It specifies CASSPSGTGNNEKLFF.

The chain combines TRBV7-2 with TRBJ2-3; the D gene is possibly TRBD2 (5 bases). The CDR3 sequence is 18 residues long. Between the trimmed V and J ends, which lost 1 base and 5 bases, there was a span of 22 bases. Germline assignment: CDR1 SGHTA and CDR2 FQGNSA. The CDR3 is CASSLVNPTRFRIDTQYF. The CDR3 DNA follows: TGTGCCAGCAGCTTAGTTAATCCCACTAGGTTTCGTATAGATACGCAGTATTTT.

This chain connects TRBV7-9 to TRBJ1-5; D unresolved. The CDR3 contains 17 residues. V shed 4 bases and J shed 5 bases, with 21 bases lying between them. Germline V gene data show CDR1 as SEHNR and CDR2 as FQNEAQ (reference sequence). For the CDR3, the DNA is TGTGCCAGCAGCTCGGCCTCTTTTGATCTGGATGATCAGCCCCAGCATTTT. It is translated as CASSSASFDLDDQPQHF.

In regard to this clone: Lacking the conserved final phenylalanine or tryptophan, this CDR3 likely reflects a read error. Because the CDR3's place on the DNA is in doubt, the DNA is left out and the CDR3 is given as listed by TCRdb. V gene TRBV2 combines with J gene TRBJ1-1; the table's D call TRBD1 went unverified against the DNA. The CDR3 spans 13 amino acids, including both terminal residues. The germline V gene encodes CDR1 SNHLY and CDR2 FYNNEI. CDR3 in amino acids: CASRPTGTGWNSR.

This clone has just one count. V gene TRBV27 combines with J gene TRBJ2-1; 7 bases agree with TRBD1. The CDR3 is 14 residues long. V trimming: 5 bases; J trimming: 8 bases; junction bases outside the gene matches: 9. Germline V gene sequence: CDR1 MNHEY, CDR2 SMNVEV (reference sequence). The CDR3 region is CASSDRVGAHEQFF. The CDR3, as DNA: TGTGCCAGCAGTGACAGGGTTGGTGCCCATGAGCAGTTCTTC.

For this clone: The same CDR3 can be traced to other DNA sequences in this sample. The chain joins TRBV5-1 to TRBJ2-6; no clear D gene. Trimming removed 1 base at V and 0 bases at J, with 11 bases between. The germline CDR1 and CDR2 sequences are SGHRS and YFSETQ. CDR3 length: 17 residues. CDR3 loop: CASSLTGLFSGANVLTF. CDR3 coding DNA: TGCGCCAGCAGCTTGACGGGCTTATTCTCTGGGGCCAACGTCCTGACTTTC.

J is TRBJ2-5 and V is TRBV7-2, with a possible D match to TRBD2 (7 bases). With 7 bases removed from V and 5 bases from J, the gap between germline ends came to 20 bases. The germline CDR1 and CDR2 sequences are SGHTA and FQGNSA. The CDR3 spans 15 residues. The DNA of the CDR3 is TGTGCCAGCACCCCCCTGGGGGGGCGCAGGGAGACCCAGTACTTC. It encodes CASTPLGGRRETQYF. The full variable domain, completed using reference TRBV7-2 and TRBJ2-5, is GAGVSQSPSNKVTEKGKDVELRCDPISGHTALYWYRQSLGQGLEFLIYFQGNSAPDKSGLPSDRFSAERTGGSVSTLTIQRTQQEDSAVYLCASTPLGGRRETQYFGPGTRLLVL.

This clone was observed once. The V call is TRBV7-9, the J call TRBJ1-1; D remains unclear. The CDR3 consists of 15 residues. Germline lookup yields CDR1 SEHNR and CDR2 FQNEAQ (reference sequence). V lost 5 bases, J lost 3 bases, and 16 bases lay in between. The CDR3 DNA is TGTGCCAGCAGCCCTAGCGTCGGGGTCTACACTGAAGCTTTCTTT. Translation gives CASSPSVGVYTEAFF.

The gene calls are TRBV6-4 and TRBJ1-1, with a tentative D call TRBD1 (5 bases). There are 13 residues in the CDR3. The V and J ends lost 4 bases and 6 bases respectively, with 12 bases between them. Germline V gene sequence: CDR1 MRHNA, CDR2 SNTAGT. This CDR3 is CASSGRMGAEAFF. CDR3 bases: TGTGCCAGCAGTGGCCGGATGGGGGCTGAAGCTTTCTTT.

CDR3: CASSWGQGDTEAFF. The CDR3 DNA is TGTGCCAGCAGTTGGGGACAGGGAGATACTGAAGCTTTCTTT. V and J are TRBV6-5 and TRBJ1-1, with 9 bases that match TRBD1. V lost 4 bases and J lost 5; bases outside the gene matches: 5. Germline V gives CDR1 MNHEY, CDR2 SVGAGI. The CDR3 is 14 residues long.

The V call is TRBV27, the J call TRBJ2-1, with 9 bases aligning to TRBD1. Germline values: CDR1 MNHEY, CDR2 SMNVEV (reference sequence). V was clipped by 8 bases and J by 8 bases; unmatched bases: 10. CDR3 length: 14 amino acids. The CDR3, as DNA: TGTGCCAGCGGGACCCGGGACAGGGAGGATGAGCAGTTCTTC. Its protein product is CASGTRDREDEQFF.

The CDR3 nucleotides are TGTGCCAGCAGCAATACCGGGACAGCTAACTACGAGCAGTACTTC. This translates into CASSNTGTANYEQYF. The chain has TRBV13 and TRBJ2-7; TRBD1 agrees at 7 bases. Germline V gene data show CDR1 as PRHDT and CDR2 as FYEKMQ (reference sequence). The V segment lost 5 bases and the J segment 3 bases; nucleotides outside the gene matches: 10. This CDR3 has 15 residues.

The V and J genes are TRBV5-4 and TRBJ2-1, with D tentatively TRBD2 (6 bases). The CDR3 covers 12 residues. The germline CDR1 and CDR2 sequences are SGHNT and YYREEE (reference sequence). Trimming cost V 6 bases and J 8 bases, with 12 bases left between them. The CDR3 loop reads CASTEEGHEQFF. The CDR3 DNA reads as TGTGCCAGCACCGAGGAGGGGCATGAGCAGTTCTTC.

The CDR3 spells CASSLTTTDTQYF. The CDR3 nucleotides are TGTGCCAGCAGCCTGACTACCACAGATACGCAGTATTTT. V usage is TRBV7-2 and J usage is TRBJ2-3; D might be TRBD2 (5 bases). V lost 5 bases, J lost 2 bases, and 8 bases lay in between. CDR3 size: 13 residues. The germline V gene has CDR1 SGHTA and CDR2 FQGNSA.

The chain carries TRBV6-5 and TRBJ2-7; 9 bases match TRBD1. Trimming removed 5 bases from V and 4 bases from J; junction bases left unmatched: 6. Germline CDR1 and CDR2: MNHEY and SVGAGI. The CDR3 has 14 amino acids. This chain's CDR3 is CASSPGTGKYEQYF. As DNA, the CDR3 is TGTGCCAGCAGTCCGGGGACAGGGAAGTACGAGCAGTACTTC.

This chain uses TRBV7-9 with TRBJ2-1, with 9 bases matching TRBD1. Germline V lookup: CDR1 SEHNR, CDR2 FQNEAQ (reference sequence). Trimming at V came to 5 bases and at J to 0 bases, leaving 2 bases not matched to a gene. The CDR3 runs 15 residues. CDR3 sequence: CASSPGQGSYNEQFF. In DNA, the CDR3 is TGTGCCAGCAGCCCGGGACAGGGCTCCTACAATGAGCAGTTCTTC.

The V call is TRBV6-5, the J call TRBJ2-2; TRBD1 or TRBD2 may be the D gene (5 bases each). Germline loops: CDR1 MNHEY, CDR2 SVGAGI. V was cut by 2 bases and J by 9 bases, with 7 bases left in between. This CDR3 has 12 amino acids. The CDR3 bases are TGTGCCAGCAGTTACGGGGACCGGGAGCTGTTTTTT. Amino acid sequence: CASSYGDRELFF.

The V gene is TRBV9, the J gene TRBJ2-5; no clear D. This CDR3 comprises 13 residues. V was trimmed by 3 bases and J by 7 bases, leaving 13 bases between them. Looked up from germline, CDR1 is SGDLS and CDR2 is YYNGEE. The CDR3 is CASSEDPSRTQYF. CDR3 bases: TGTGCCAGCAGCGAGGATCCGAGCCGGACCCAGTACTTC.